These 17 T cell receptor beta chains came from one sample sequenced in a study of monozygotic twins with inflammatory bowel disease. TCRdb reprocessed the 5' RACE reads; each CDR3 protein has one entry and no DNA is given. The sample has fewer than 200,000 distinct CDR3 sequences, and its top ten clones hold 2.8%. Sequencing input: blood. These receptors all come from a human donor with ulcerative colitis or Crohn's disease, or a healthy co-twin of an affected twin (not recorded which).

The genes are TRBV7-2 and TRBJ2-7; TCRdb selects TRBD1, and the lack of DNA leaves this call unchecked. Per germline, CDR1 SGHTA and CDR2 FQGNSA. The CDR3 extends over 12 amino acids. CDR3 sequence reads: CASSTGAYEQYF.

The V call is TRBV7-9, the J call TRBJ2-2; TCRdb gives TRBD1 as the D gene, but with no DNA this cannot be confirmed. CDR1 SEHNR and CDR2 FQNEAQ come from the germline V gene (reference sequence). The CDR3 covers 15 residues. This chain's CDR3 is CASSLAQGLVGELFF.

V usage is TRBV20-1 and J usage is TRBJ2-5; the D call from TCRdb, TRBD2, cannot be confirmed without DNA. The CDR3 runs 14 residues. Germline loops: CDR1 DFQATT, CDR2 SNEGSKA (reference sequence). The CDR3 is CSARPLAGGETQYF.

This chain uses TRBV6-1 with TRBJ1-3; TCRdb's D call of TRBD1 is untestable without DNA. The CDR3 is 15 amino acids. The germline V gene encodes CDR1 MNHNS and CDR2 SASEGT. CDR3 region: CASSITGTGGNTIYF.

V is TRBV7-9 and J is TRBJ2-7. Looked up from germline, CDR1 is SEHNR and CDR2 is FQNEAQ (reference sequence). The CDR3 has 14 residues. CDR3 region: CASSPVGRSYEQYF. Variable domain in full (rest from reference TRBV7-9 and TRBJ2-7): DTGVSQNPRHKITKRGQNVTFRCDPISEHNRLYWYRQTLGQGPEFLTYFQNEAQLEKSRLLSDRFSAERPKGSFSTLEIQRTEQGDSAMYLCASSPVGRSYEQYFGPGTRLTVT.

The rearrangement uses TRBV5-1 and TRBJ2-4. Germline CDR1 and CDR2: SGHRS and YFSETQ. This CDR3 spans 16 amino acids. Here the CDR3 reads CASSLGHLLAKNIQYF.

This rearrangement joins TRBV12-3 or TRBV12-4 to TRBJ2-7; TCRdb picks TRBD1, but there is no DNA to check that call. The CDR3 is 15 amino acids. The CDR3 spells CASSPGTGKAYEQYF.

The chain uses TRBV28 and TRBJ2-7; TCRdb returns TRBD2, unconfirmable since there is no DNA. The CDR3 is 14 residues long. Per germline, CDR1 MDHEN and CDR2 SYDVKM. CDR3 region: CASSFPSGSHEQYF.

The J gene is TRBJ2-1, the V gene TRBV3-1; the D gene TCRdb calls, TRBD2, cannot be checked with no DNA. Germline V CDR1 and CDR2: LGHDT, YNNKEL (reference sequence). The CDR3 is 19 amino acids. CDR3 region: CASSQEGTSAAGSYNEQFF.

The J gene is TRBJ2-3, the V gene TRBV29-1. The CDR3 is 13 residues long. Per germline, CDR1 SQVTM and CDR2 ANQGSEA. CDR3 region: CSVLTVNSDTQYF.

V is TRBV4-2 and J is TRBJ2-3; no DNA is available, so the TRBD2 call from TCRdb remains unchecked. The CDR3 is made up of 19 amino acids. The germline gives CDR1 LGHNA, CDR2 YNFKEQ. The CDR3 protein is CASSQDEASGRAGVYTQYF.

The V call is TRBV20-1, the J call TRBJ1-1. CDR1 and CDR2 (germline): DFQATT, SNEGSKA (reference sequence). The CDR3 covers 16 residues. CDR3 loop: CSAGGPRNLMNTEAFF.

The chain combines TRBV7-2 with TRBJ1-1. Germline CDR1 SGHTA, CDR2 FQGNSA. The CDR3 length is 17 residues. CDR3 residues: CASSHGSGSLLNTEAFF.

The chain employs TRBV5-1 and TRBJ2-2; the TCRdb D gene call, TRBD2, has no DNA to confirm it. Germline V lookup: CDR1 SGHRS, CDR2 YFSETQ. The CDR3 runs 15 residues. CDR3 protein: CASSLVGSVSGELFF.

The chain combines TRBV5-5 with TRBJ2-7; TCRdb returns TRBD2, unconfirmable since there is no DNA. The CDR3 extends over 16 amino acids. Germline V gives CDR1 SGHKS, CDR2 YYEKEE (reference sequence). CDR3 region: CASSLVAASGAYEQYF. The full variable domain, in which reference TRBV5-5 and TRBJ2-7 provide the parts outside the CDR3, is DAGVTQSPTHLIKTRGQQVTLRCSPISGHKSVSWYQQVLGQGPQFIFQYYEKEERGRGNFPDRFSARQFPNYSSELNVNALLLGDSALYLCASSLVAASGAYEQYFGPGTRLTVT.

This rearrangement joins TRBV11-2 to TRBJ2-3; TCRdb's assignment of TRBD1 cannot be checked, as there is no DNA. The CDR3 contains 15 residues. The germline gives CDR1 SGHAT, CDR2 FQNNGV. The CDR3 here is CASSLAPGATDTQYF.

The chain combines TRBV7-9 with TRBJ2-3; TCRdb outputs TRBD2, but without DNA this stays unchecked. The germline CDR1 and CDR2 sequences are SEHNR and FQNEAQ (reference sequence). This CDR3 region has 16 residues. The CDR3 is CASSAGLAGGADTQYF.